A selection of T cell receptor beta chains follows, all from one sample in a study of blood T cells in healthy people across ages. MiXCR, run by TCRdb on the 5' RACE reads, gives a single entry per CDR3 protein. The table includes about 1,400,000 distinct CDR3 sequences, 45% to 70% detected once. Material: blood. These receptors all stem from a man in his late teens or twenties in good health. The CDR3 runs from the conserved cysteine through the conserved F or W. A D gene is named only where the DNA matches it firmly. Not every row has a clone size; where given, it reads once, few, many or a size class.

TRBJ1-1 TRBV27 . . CASSFSAHMNTEAFF TGTGCCAGCAGTTTTTCTGCACACATGAACACTGAAGCTTTCTTT
TRBJ2-7 TRBV7-6 . . CASSLTPMGHEQYF TGTGCCAGCAGCTTAACCCCCATGGGGCACGAGCAGTACTTC
TRBJ2-1 TRBV7-2 few . CASSLISGDYNEQFF TGTGCCAGCAGCTTAATTTCAGGGGACTACAATGAGCAGTTCTTC
TRBJ2-7 TRBV29-1 few . CSVVRDWDYEQYF TGCAGCGTTGTGAGAGATTGGGACTACGAGCAGTACTTC
TRBJ1-2 TRBV5-1 . . CASSLRPSEDYGYTF TGCGCCAGCAGCTTGCGGCCCTCGGAGGACTATGGCTACACCTTC
TRBJ2-1 TRBV10-3 few TRBD1 CASSGTGGFGVTNEQFF TGTGCCTCCTCCGGGACAGGGGGCTTTGGGGTAACCAATGAGCAGTTCTTC
TRBJ2-3 TRBV4-1 . TRBD2 CASSGTSRTDTQYF TGCGCCAGCAGCGGGACTAGTAGGACAGATACGCAGTATTTT
TRBJ1-2 TRBV20-1 . . CSASLDYTF TGCAGTGCTAGTTTGGACTACACCTTC
TRBJ1-5 TRBV6-1 . . CASTQRRRVSNQPQHF TGTGCCAGCACCCAGAGACGGCGGGTTAGCAATCAGCCCCAGCATTTT
TRBJ2-4 TRBV29-1 few . CSVRQRAKNIQYF TGCAGCGTTCGACAGAGAGCCAAAAACATTCAGTACTTC
TRBJ1-2 TRBV7-9 . . CASSPGFGRRGYTF TGTGCCAGCAGCCCCGGTTTCGGGCGCCGTGGCTACACCTTC
TRBJ2-2 TRBV21-1 few . CASRDDGPTGELFF TGTGCCAGCAGGGATGACGGCCCCACCGGGGAGCTGTTTTTT
TRBJ2-5 TRBV6-6 few . CASSYDRSAGTQYF TGTGCCAGCAGTTACGATCGGTCGGCGGGGACCCAGTACTTC
TRBJ2-7 TRBV25-1 . . CASSEYGRADEKQYF TGTGCCAGCAGTGAATACGGCAGAGCGGACGAAAAGCAGTACTTC
TRBJ1-2 TRBV6-6 few . CASSYPPGHLNYGYTF TGTGCCAGCAGTTATCCCCCAGGGCACCTTAACTATGGCTACACCTTC
TRBJ1-2 TRBV2 . . CASTEGGAFGYTF TGTGCCAGCACCGAGGGGGGGGCCTTTGGCTACACCTTC
TRBJ2-7 TRBV10-3 few . CAISDISLGPHGYEQYF TGTGCCATCAGTGACATCTCCCTAGGCCCCCACGGGTACGAGCAGTACTTC
TRBJ2-1 TRBV12-3/TRBV12-4 . . CASRRAKGGRESYNEQFF TGTGCCAGCAGGAGGGCCAAGGGGGGCAGAGAATCCTACAATGAGCAGTTCTTC
TRBJ2-3 TRBV20-1 . TRBD2 CSASSGGSDTQYF TGCAGTGCTAGTAGCGGGGGCTCAGATACGCAGTATTTT
TRBJ2-2 TRBV13 . . CASSPLRVPGELFF TGTGCCAGTAGTCCCCTCCGAGTCCCCGGGGAGCTGTTTTTT
TRBJ2-1 TRBV29-1 . . CSVTGKAGVDNEQFF TGCAGCGTTACGGGGAAGGCGGGCGTGGACAATGAGCAGTTCTTC
TRBJ2-1 TRBV7-9 few TRBD2 CASSFGPTSGSVNEQFF TGTGCCAGCAGCTTCGGGCCGACTAGCGGGAGCGTAAATGAGCAGTTCTTC
TRBJ1-2 TRBV7-6 . TRBD1 CASTNRGTGEGYTF TGTGCCAGCACCAATAGGGGGACAGGGGAAGGCTACACCTTC
TRBJ1-1 TRBV29-1 . TRBD1 CSVSLISDRGSPEAFF TGCAGCGTTAGTCTTATAAGCGACAGGGGGAGCCCTGAAGCTTTCTTT
TRBJ1-4 TRBV12-3/TRBV12-4 . . CASSLVVGSGGKLFF TGTGCCAGCAGTTTAGTGGTCGGGAGTGGCGGTAAACTGTTTTTT
TRBJ2-3 TRBV5-1 . TRBD2 CASSFITGLAGGRDTQYF TGCGCCAGCAGCTTCATCACCGGACTAGCGGGAGGCCGGGATACGCAGTATTTT
TRBJ2-3 TRBV29-1 . . CSVEGITGEGDTQYF TGCAGCGTTGAAGGAATAACAGGGGAGGGAGATACGCAGTATTTT
TRBJ2-7 TRBV11-2 . . CASSLEVSGNEQYF TGTGCCAGCAGCTTAGAGGTTTCGGGTAACGAGCAGTACTTC
TRBJ1-1 TRBV12-3/TRBV12-4 . . CAGSLQGTEAFF TGTGCCGGCAGTTTACAGGGCACTGAAGCTTTCTTT
TRBJ2-3 TRBV3-1 . TRBD2 CASSRGGLAGDSDTQYF TGTGCCAGCAGCCGGGGAGGACTAGCGGGGGACTCAGATACGCAGTATTTT
TRBJ1-2 TRBV5-1 once . CASSPEAAGLYGYTF TGCGCCAGCAGCCCGGAGGCGGCAGGGCTCTATGGCTACACCTTC
TRBJ2-5 TRBV6-2/TRBV6-3 few TRBD1 CASRGRTGWEETQYF TGTGCCAGCAGAGGACGGACAGGGTGGGAAGAGACCCAGTACTTC
TRBJ1-6 TRBV27 . . CAGSFSQGSLSPLHF TGTGCCGGCAGTTTTTCCCAGGGGTCTCTTTCACCCCTCCACTTT
TRBJ1-4 TRBV5-5 few . CASSLIIMEATNEKLFF TGTGCCAGCAGCTTAATCATTATGGAGGCAACTAATGAAAAACTGTTTTTT
TRBJ2-5 TRBV20-1 . . CSADEGDPEQYF TGCAGTGCTGACGAGGGGGACCCTGAGCAGTACTTC
TRBJ1-2 TRBV2 . TRBD1 CASRDRGGNGYTF TGTGCCAGCAGGGACAGGGGAGGGAATGGCTACACCTTC
TRBJ2-7 TRBV13 . . CASRGASSYEQYF TGTGCCAGCAGAGGGGCCTCCTCCTACGAGCAGTACTTC
TRBJ2-5 TRBV4-1 few TRBD1 CASSQNPGQGWTQYF TGCGCCAGCAGCCAAAATCCGGGACAGGGCTGGACCCAGTACTTC
TRBJ2-7 TRBV20-1 . TRBD1 CSARTRDRLLGEQYF TGCAGTGCTAGGACCCGGGACAGACTTCTTGGAGAGCAGTACTTC
TRBJ1-1 TRBV27 . TRBD1 CASRVGILGQKAFF TGTGCCAGCAGGGTGGGGATTTTGGGACAGAAAGCTTTCTTT
TRBJ1-5 TRBV20-1 . . CSALRGARPRDQPQHF TGCAGTGCACTTAGGGGGGCAAGACCTAGGGATCAGCCCCAGCATTTT
TRBJ1-1 TRBV10-3 . . CAISESSGETEAFF TGTGCCATCAGTGAGTCATCTGGGGAGACTGAAGCTTTCTTT
TRBJ2-7 TRBV2 . TRBD1 CASDRGRNYEQYF TGTGCTTCGGACAGGGGGAGGAATTACGAGCAGTACTTC
TRBJ2-1 TRBV4-3 . TRBD2 CASSQIAGERGVRGNEQFF TGCGCCAGCAGCCAAATCGCAGGGGAGCGGGGGGTTAGGGGGAATGAGCAGTTCTTC
TRBJ1-1 TRBV5-4 . . CASSSGRQQNTEAFF TGTGCCAGCAGCTCGGGGAGACAGCAGAACACTGAAGCTTTCTTT
TRBJ2-2 TRBV12-3/TRBV12-4 . . CAVSPWVNTGELFF TGTGCCGTCTCACCCTGGGTAAACACCGGGGAGCTGTTTTTT
TRBJ1-2 TRBV12-3/TRBV12-4 . TRBD1 CASNHRGGYTF TGTGCCAGCAACCACAGGGGCGGCTACACCTTC
TRBJ2-5 TRBV4-2 few . CASSQATQETQYF TGTGCCAGCAGCCAAGCCACGCAAGAGACCCAGTACTTC
TRBJ2-6 TRBV27 once . CASSPHAAAGANVLTF TGTGCCAGCAGTCCCCACGCGGCGGCTGGGGCCAACGTCCTGACTTTC
TRBJ1-2 TRBV25-1 . TRBD1 CASGHTGDGYTF TGTGCCAGCGGCCACACAGGGGATGGCTACACCTTC
TRBJ1-1 TRBV29-1 . . CSVEDSGSEAFF TGCAGCGTTGAAGACTCAGGATCTGAAGCTTTCTTT
TRBJ2-7 TRBV20-1 . TRBD1 CSAQGTETYEQYF TGCAGTGCCCAAGGGACAGAAACATACGAGCAGTACTTC